A single sample is the source of the 20 T cell receptor beta chains below, sequenced in a study of blood T cell repertoires in COVID-19. Assay used: immunoSEQ multiplex PCR; TCRdb lists only in-frame clones, some missing. The sample holds about 140,000 clones, about four fifths seen once. Material for sequencing was PBMCs or T cells enriched from blood (not recorded which). The receptors here all came from a young woman who had been exposed to COVID-19.

The CDR3 loop reads CASSFSGGGTDTQYF. CDR3 DNA: TGTGCCAGCAGTTTTAGCGGGGGGGGCACAGATACGCAGTATTTT. The gene calls are TRBV2 and TRBJ2-3, with 11 bases aligning to TRBD2. CDR3 length equals 15 residues. The trim removed 5 bases at V and 1 base at J, leaving 2 bases unmatched. The germline gives CDR1 SNHLY, CDR2 FYNNEI.

The chain links TRBV9 to TRBJ1-2, with a weak D call TRBD1 (6 bases). The germline CDR1 and CDR2 sequences are SGDLS and YYNGEE. This CDR3 spans 11 amino acids. Trimming removed 8 bases at V and 5 bases at J, with 10 bases between. The CDR3 loop is CASQGHYGYTF. The CDR3 DNA follows: TGTGCCAGTCAGGGGCATTATGGCTACACCTTC.

The V gene is TRBV18, the J gene TRBJ1-5; D is uncertain. The germline V gene encodes CDR1 KGHSH and CDR2 LQKENI. The CDR3 spans 13 residues. V gave up 5 bases and J gave up 6 bases, with 11 bases separating them. CDR3 in amino acids: CASSTIESQPQHF. The CDR3 DNA follows: TGTGCCAGCTCAACCATAGAAAGTCAGCCCCAGCATTTT.

This chain joins TRBV9 and TRBJ1-3; 9 bases line up with TRBD1. Germline CDR1 reads SGDLS; CDR2 reads YYNGEE. The junction had 12 bases not matched to a gene; V was cut back by 4 bases and J by 4 bases. The CDR3 covers 17 residues. CDR3 DNA sequence: TGTGCCAGCAGCCCCCGGGACAGGGCTTTCGCGGGAAACACCATATATTTT. It yields the protein CASSPRDRAFAGNTIYF.

The chain uses TRBV19 and TRBJ1-5, with D hard to call. The CDR3 runs to 15 residues. Trimming removed 3 bases at V and 0 bases at J, with 9 bases between. Germline V CDR1 and CDR2: LNHDA, SQIVND (reference sequence). CDR3 in amino acids: CASSMKDSSNQPQHF. DNA for the CDR3: TGTGCCAGTAGTATGAAAGACTCTAGCAATCAGCCCCAGCATTTT.

The chain couples TRBV4-2 to TRBJ2-2; 8 bases are a match to TRBD2. V shed 0 bases and J 5 bases; nucleotides not matched to a gene: 8. Germline V gives CDR1 LGHNA, CDR2 YNFKEQ. CDR3 length: 17 residues. The CDR3 protein is CASSQDLRVAGTGELFF. CDR3 nucleotides: TGTGCCAGCAGCCAAGACCTTCGGGTAGCGGGAACCGGGGAGCTGTTTTTT.

This clone has a single count. This chain connects TRBV7-3 to TRBJ1-2, with 11 bases lining up with TRBD1. The CDR3 has 13 residues. V was clipped by 8 bases and J by 7 bases; unmatched bases: 6. Germline CDR1 SGHTA, CDR2 FQGTGA. CDR3 in amino acids: CASHRGQGVGYTF. The CDR3 DNA sequence: TGTGCCAGCCATAGGGGACAGGGGGTTGGCTACACCTTC.

The chain combines TRBV12-5 with TRBJ2-7; possible D gene TRBD2, 6 bases. The CDR3 runs 16 residues. V shed 0 bases and J shed 2 bases, with 14 bases lying between them. Germline V gene data show CDR1 as LGHNT and CDR2 as FRNRAP. CDR3 in DNA: TGTGCTAGTGGTTTGGTAGCAGGGCGGGAAACCTACGAGCAGTACTTC. Protein product: CASGLVAGRETYEQYF.

This chain links TRBV27 with TRBJ2-1, with 7 bases fitting TRBD1. Germline V CDR1 and CDR2: MNHEY, SMNVEV (reference sequence). The CDR3 loop spans 13 amino acids. The J segment lost 8 bases and the V segment lost 1 base, leaving 2 bases of the junction unmatched. In nucleotides, the CDR3 is TGTGCCAGCAGTTTATTCCAGGGGGATGAGCAGTTCTTC. It is translated as CASSLFQGDEQFF.

This chain uses TRBV27 with TRBJ2-7; TRBD1 is a possible D gene (5 bases). Germline values: CDR1 MNHEY, CDR2 SMNVEV (reference sequence). Trimming left V 5 bases short and J 5 bases short, with 16 bases between. The CDR3 spans 14 residues. CDR3 protein: CASSRITGRDEQYF. The CDR3 region has the DNA TGTGCCAGCAGTCGTATCACCGGCAGGGACGAGCAGTACTTC.

The chain couples TRBV27 to TRBJ2-3, with D maybe TRBD2 (6 bases). The V and J ends lost 5 bases and 6 bases respectively, with 15 bases between them. The CDR3 is made up of 14 amino acids. Germline V lookup: CDR1 MNHEY, CDR2 SMNVEV (reference sequence). In DNA form, the CDR3 reads TGTGCCAGCAGTCCGTTTAGCGGCCCCGATACGCAGTATTTT. The encoded protein is CASSPFSGPDTQYF.

V is TRBV19 and J is TRBJ1-5; maybe TRBD1 (6 bases). CDR3 size: 17 residues. V shed 6 bases and J shed 2 bases, with 20 bases lying between them. Germline lookup yields CDR1 LNHDA and CDR2 SQIVND (reference sequence). This CDR3 reads CASSSMGAAGGNQPQHF. CDR3 nucleotides: TGTGCCAGTAGCTCAATGGGGGCGGCAGGGGGCAATCAGCCCCAGCATTTT.

This rearrangement joins TRBV28 to TRBJ1-2; 7 nucleotides agree with TRBD1. The germline CDR1 and CDR2 sequences are MDHEN and SYDVKM. This CDR3 comprises 15 residues. V was pared by 4 bases and J by 3 bases, with 8 bases of the junction left unmatched. The CDR3 coding sequence is TGTGCCAGCAGTTCCTTCGACAGGGTGGACTATGGCTACACCTTC. Amino acids: CASSSFDRVDYGYTF.

The sample holds a few counts of this clone. This sequence joins TRBV7-9 and TRBJ1-6, with no clear D. V lost 6 bases and J lost 1, with 4 bases in between. The CDR3 contains 13 residues. CDR1 is SEHNR, CDR2 FQNEAQ, per germline (reference sequence). The CDR3 DNA sequence: TGTGCCAGCAGTATATCCTATAATTCACCCCTCCACTTT. This gives the protein CASSISYNSPLHF.

The chain combines TRBV7-9 with TRBJ2-1; maybe TRBD2 (6 bases). With 10 bases removed from V and 8 bases from J, the gap between germline ends came to 18 bases. Germline loops: CDR1 SEHNR, CDR2 FQNEAQ (reference sequence). This CDR3 has 13 residues. As DNA, the CDR3 is TGTGCCACCCTTCGAGCGGGTATTGATGAGCAGTTCTTC. It translates to CATLRAGIDEQFF.

This sequence joins TRBV19 and TRBJ1-2, with a weak D call TRBD1 (6 bases). The length of the CDR3 is 14 residues. Trimming stripped 8 bases from V and 2 bases from J, with 15 bases between. Germline CDR1 and CDR2: LNHDA and SQIVND (reference sequence). This CDR3 is CASLGQYTNYGYTF. The CDR3 DNA follows: TGTGCCAGTCTCGGACAGTACACCAACTATGGCTACACCTTC.

V gene TRBV4-1 combines with J gene TRBJ2-1, with TRBD2 matching over 8 bases. Trimming at V came to 3 bases and at J to 4 bases, leaving 8 bases not matched to a gene. Germline V gene sequence: CDR1 MGHRA, CDR2 YSYEKL. This CDR3 is built from 16 residues. CDR3 in amino acids: CASSQIGTRPYNEQFF. In DNA, the CDR3 is TGCGCCAGCAGCCAGATAGGGACTAGACCTTACAATGAGCAGTTCTTC.

This sequence joins TRBV11-2 and TRBJ1-2, with 8 bases fitting TRBD1. V shed 6 bases, J shed 4 bases, and the junction held 7 bases outside the gene matches. This CDR3 spans 14 amino acids. The germline V gene has CDR1 SGHAT and CDR2 FQNNGV. CDR3 nucleotide sequence: TGTGCCAGCAGACCTCAGGGGGCCGGCTATGGCTACACCTTC. Its protein product is CASRPQGAGYGYTF.

The chain is built from TRBV5-1 and TRBJ2-1, with 8 bases matching TRBD1. This CDR3 contains 17 residues. The J segment lost 4 bases and the V segment lost 4 bases, leaving 13 bases of the junction unmatched. Germline V gene data show CDR1 as SGHRS and CDR2 as YFSETQ. CDR3 residues: CASSQLTQGVYYNEQFF. For the CDR3, the DNA is TGCGCCAGCAGCCAATTAACACAGGGGGTGTATTACAATGAGCAGTTCTTC.

This clone was picked up one time. Other nucleotide sequences from this sample produce the same CDR3. The chain links TRBV7-2 to TRBJ2-7, with 16 bases lining up with TRBD2. The germline CDR1 and CDR2 sequences are SGHTA and FQGNSA. The CDR3 loop spans 17 amino acids. Trimming at V came to 1 base and at J to 2 bases, leaving 2 bases not matched to a gene. CDR3: CASSLGGTSGRAYEQYF. The CDR3, as DNA: TGTGCCAGCAGCTTAGGGGGGACTAGCGGGAGGGCCTACGAGCAGTACTTC.